This T cell receptor beta chain was identified during a study of tumor and adjacent non-tumor tissue in lung cancer (dated by TCRdb to 2017 to 2018). Context from the whole study: Patients with adenocarcinoma (over 11), squamous cell carcinoma (2) and small cell lung cancer (1) were included in the cohort. Among the 15 or so patients, ages ranged from roughly 31 to 76 years, around 10 were men and 5 were women, and disease was TNM stage I to III. A total of fewer than 150 million productive TCRbeta reads were generated by sequencing, corresponding to an average of around 4 million reads per sample. Bulk TCRbeta repertoires were compared between lung tumor tissue and matched distant non-tumor lung tissue obtained from roughly 16 lung cancer patients. Fewer than 35 paired specimens, one tumor and one normal lung sample per patient, were profiled by TCRbeta CDR3 sequencing.

General findings and caveats noted by the study authors: The cohort had only about 16 patients, and the authors noted that larger samples and more detailed clinical data are needed. Tumor tissue showed significantly greater TCR diversity (inverse Simpson) than normal lung tissue (approximately 400 vs 170, P = 0.0075, Mann-Whitney U test). Neither the sequencing platform nor unique molecular identifiers are mentioned in the methods. TCR diversity was significantly higher in younger patients, and higher tumor TCR diversity was associated with shorter overall and disease-free survival. Peripheral blood was not sequenced, so blood TCRbeta repertoires in these lung cancer patients were not examined. The top 100 clones made up a significantly larger cumulative share of the repertoire in normal lung than in tumor tissue.

Bulk unsorted tissue served as the source for RNA extraction, and RNA quality was assessed using a NanoDrop ND-1000 and an Agilent 2100. All donors had newly diagnosed lung cancer, had not received prior chemotherapy, and were admitted for thoracic surgery in China between August and November 2014. The study excluded patients who had received radiotherapy or chemotherapy before or who had another cancer at the same time. Pieces of surgical tissue measuring roughly 1-2.1 cm3 were kept in RNAlater solution and held at -80 degrees C until needed. Points on this clonotype: The specificity of this receptor is unknown. One end of the junction is discordant with germline, which a read error may explain.

The CDR3 covers 14 residues, taking in both the cysteine and the phenylalanine. The CDR3 DNA has 42 bases and is translated from base 1. Looking up the germline V gene yields CDR1 SGHAT and CDR2 FQNNGV. Receptor libraries were prepared by multiplex PCR. Instrument used: Illumina HiSeq 2500. Following protocols modified from ARM-PCR, the researchers constructed TCRbeta libraries through three rounds of nested PCR with primers (Table S4). Before sequencing, PCR products in the 200-500 bp range were cut out of the gel and cleaned up using the QIAquick gel extraction kit. Per the original workflow: Trimmomatic was used to clean the reads, FLASH was used to merge the reads into complete CDR3 sequences, and MiTCR was used to assign the reads to V(D)J germline segments. Clonal diversity was calculated as the inverse Simpson's index using VDJtools. Productive reads were defined as in-frame sequences without a premature stop codon. TCRdb reanalyzed the raw reads on its own, using fastp at Q25 for trimming and MiXCR for clone calling, and kept in-frame beta chains. Rows with one shared CDR3 protein collapse into an entry with the most common genes and DNA. For this entry, the V and J calls and clone size follow TCRdb and not the study's own pipeline. Here the sample has around 99,000 distinct CDR3 sequences; more than 60% occur a single time. Of the sample, approximately 35% falls within the top ten clones.

The sequence joins TRBV11-2 to TRBJ2-1, with a tentative D gene TRBD1 over 6 matching bases. The sequencing input was lung tumor tissue. The source of this sequence is a woman aged 55 to 70 with non-small cell lung cancer. Here the CDR3 is given as CASSLGTEVLSRIF. The bases are TGTGCCAGCAGCTTAGGGACAGAGGTCTTAAGTAGGATCTTC.